The clone carrying this TCR beta chain was seen only a few times. This specimen belongs to a study of T cell changes during pregnancy in multiple sclerosis. CDR3 length: 14 amino acids. Germline CDR1 is SGHTA and CDR2 is FQGTGA. V trimming: 0 bases; J trimming: 5 bases; junction bases outside the gene matches: 4. Repertoires were generated with immunoSEQ multiplex PCR, while TCRdb's copy carries only in-frame clones and drops some. The sample yields over 55,000 clones, 89% seen once. This rearrangement joins TRBV7-3 to TRBJ2-7; 7 bases match TRBD1. The sequences come from peripheral blood, collected in the first trimester of pregnancy. This TCR derives from a female donor with multiple sclerosis, enrolled in a pregnancy study. The CDR3, as DNA: TGTGCCAGCAGCTTAACAGGGGGCTTTGACGAGCAGTACTTC. Amino acids: CASSLTGGFDEQYF.